This is a list of T cell receptor beta chains from one sample in a study of blood T cell repertoires in COVID-19. Here immunoSEQ multiplex PCR was the method, and the copy in TCRdb shows in-frame clones only, minus some. The sample holds fewer than 250,000 clones, around 88% seen once. Specimen: PBMCs or T cells enriched from blood (not recorded which). Receptors originate from a woman aged 45 to 65 who had recovered from COVID-19. The CDR3 runs from the conserved cysteine through the conserved F or W. A D gene is named only where the DNA matches it firmly.

cdr3_length v_call d_call cdr3_aa
14 TRBV6-5 - CASRDDTGTGPQHF
16 TRBV9 TRBD2 CASSAIAGGRADTQYF
16 TRBV2 TRBD2 CASSEEGRGASYEQYF
13 TRBV30 TRBD1 CAYATGSGYGYTF
14 TRBV30 TRBD1 CAWSRGLSNEKLFF
15 TRBV28 TRBD1 CASRLVDRGSYEQYF
14 TRBV21-1 - CASSKVEALDGYTF
13 TRBV28 TRBD1 CASISGGYQPQHF
10 TRBV29-1 - CSVVEGVQYF
17 TRBV7-9 TRBD1 CASSLPEKDRNTPEAFF
14 TRBV6-5 - CASSPGHFNSPLHF
15 TRBV6-2/TRBV6-3 - CASSTRGYLQETQYF
16 TRBV18 - CASSPYGPLAKNIQYF
11 TRBV20-1 - CSAFLYNEQFF
13 TRBV6-2/TRBV6-3 - CASSYTSKNIQYF
15 TRBV9 TRBD2 CASSEAGSSGIFQFF
12 TRBV19 - CASLQRNYGYTF
14 TRBV5-8 - CASSLGGGHYEQYF
15 TRBV21-1 - CASSKPEGRWEKLFF
16 TRBV4-3 - CASNPTMGGIGEKLFF
12 TRBV18 - CASSPRTGGYTF
14 TRBV10-1 - CASSPQDSNQPQHF
15 TRBV7-3 - CASSRLPGAADTQYF
16 TRBV13 - CASSLASFGVYYGYTF
17 TRBV2 - CASSEGRVYSGANVLTF
16 TRBV10-3 TRBD1 CAIRLTGGRWGDGYTF
16 TRBV6-2/TRBV6-3 - CASSNPGTRNYNEQFF